This entry is about one T cell receptor beta chain. The antigen remains undetermined. The same CDR3 arises from other DNA sequences in this sample as well. The source of the sample is a study of shared clonotypes between healthy human individuals. There are 14 residues in the CDR3. Germline CDR1 SNHLY, CDR2 FYNNEI. Unmatched junction bases numbered 2, after V lost 8 bases and J lost 0 bases. Points from the study as a whole: Sharing of clonotypes among donors was expected to vary with sequencing depth.

Libraries were prepared by immunoSEQ multiplex PCR; TCRdb keeps only in-frame clonotypes and omits some of them. The sample contains more than 1.2 million clones, just under 99% of which appear only once. The TCR sequence derives from a man younger than 45 in good health. The chain couples TRBV2 to TRBJ1-5, with TRBD1 matching over 9 bases. Input material: naive CD4+ T cells sorted from blood. Documented subset: CD45RA+ positively selected. DNA for the CDR3: TGTGCCAGCTCGGGACAGGGTAGCAATCAGCCCCAGCATTTT. Translating it yields CASSGQGSNQPQHF.